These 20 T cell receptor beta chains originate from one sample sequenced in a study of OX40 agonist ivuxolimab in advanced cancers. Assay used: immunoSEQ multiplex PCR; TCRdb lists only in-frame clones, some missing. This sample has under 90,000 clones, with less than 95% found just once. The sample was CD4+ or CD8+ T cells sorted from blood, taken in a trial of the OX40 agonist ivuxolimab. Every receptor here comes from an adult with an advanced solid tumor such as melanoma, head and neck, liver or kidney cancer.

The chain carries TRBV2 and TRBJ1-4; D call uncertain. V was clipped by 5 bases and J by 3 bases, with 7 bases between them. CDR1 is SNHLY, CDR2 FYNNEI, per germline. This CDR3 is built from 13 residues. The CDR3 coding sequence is TGTGCCAGCAGTCAAGAATCTAATGAAAAACTGTTTTTT. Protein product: CASSQESNEKLFF.

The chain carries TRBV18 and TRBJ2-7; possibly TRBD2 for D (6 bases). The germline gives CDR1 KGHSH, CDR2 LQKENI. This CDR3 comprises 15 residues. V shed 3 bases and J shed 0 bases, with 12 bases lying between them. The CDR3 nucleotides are TGTGCCAGCTCACCCGGGACTCCCCTCTCCTACGAGCAGTACTTC. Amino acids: CASSPGTPLSYEQYF.

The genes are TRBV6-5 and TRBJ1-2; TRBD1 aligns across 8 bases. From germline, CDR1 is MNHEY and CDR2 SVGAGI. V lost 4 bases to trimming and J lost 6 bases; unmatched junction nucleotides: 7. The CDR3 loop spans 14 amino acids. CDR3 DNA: TGTGCCAGCAGTTCCCCTAACAGGGGGAATGGCTACACCTTC. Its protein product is CASSSPNRGNGYTF.

The CDR3 DNA sequence: TGTGCCAGCAGTCGGACAGGGATAACCATACTGTTTTTT. This encodes CASSRTGITILFF. V usage is TRBV6-6 and J usage is TRBJ1-4, with TRBD1 identical over 8 bases. Per the germline V gene, CDR1 is MNHNY and CDR2 is SVGAGI (reference sequence). The trim removed 5 bases at V and 13 bases at J, leaving 9 bases unmatched. The length of the CDR3 is 13 residues.

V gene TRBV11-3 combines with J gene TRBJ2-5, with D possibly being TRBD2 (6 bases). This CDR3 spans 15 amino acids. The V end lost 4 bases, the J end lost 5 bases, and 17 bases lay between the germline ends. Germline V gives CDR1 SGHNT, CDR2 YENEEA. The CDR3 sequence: CASSSLGTREETQYF. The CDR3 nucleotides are TGTGCCAGCAGCTCTCTCGGGACTCGTGAGGAGACCCAGTACTTC.

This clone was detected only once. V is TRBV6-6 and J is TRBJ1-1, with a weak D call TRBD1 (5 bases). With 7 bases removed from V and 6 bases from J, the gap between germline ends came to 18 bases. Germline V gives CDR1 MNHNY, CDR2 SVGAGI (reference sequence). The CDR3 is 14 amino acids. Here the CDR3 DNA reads TGTGCCAGCACCTCCCCGGCGGGGGGAGCTGAAGCTTTCTTT. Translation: CASTSPAGGAEAFF.

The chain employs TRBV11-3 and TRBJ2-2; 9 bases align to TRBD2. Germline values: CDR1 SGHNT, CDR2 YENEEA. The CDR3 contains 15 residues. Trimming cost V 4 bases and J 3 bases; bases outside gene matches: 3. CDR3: CASSSRLADTGELFF. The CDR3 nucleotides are TGTGCCAGCAGCTCCAGACTAGCGGACACCGGGGAGCTGTTTTTT.

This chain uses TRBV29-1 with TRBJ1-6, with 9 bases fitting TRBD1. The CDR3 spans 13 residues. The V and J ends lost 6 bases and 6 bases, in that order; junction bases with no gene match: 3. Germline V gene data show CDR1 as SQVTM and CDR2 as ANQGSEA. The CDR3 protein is CSVQTGGNSPLHF. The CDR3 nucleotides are TGCAGCGTCCAGACAGGGGGTAATTCACCCCTCCACTTT.

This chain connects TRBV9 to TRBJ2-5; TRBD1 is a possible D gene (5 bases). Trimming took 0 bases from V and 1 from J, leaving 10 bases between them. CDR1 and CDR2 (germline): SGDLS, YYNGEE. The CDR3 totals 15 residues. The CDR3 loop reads CASSVGQPPQETQYF. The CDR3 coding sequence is TGTGCCAGCAGCGTAGGACAGCCGCCCCAAGAGACCCAGTACTTC. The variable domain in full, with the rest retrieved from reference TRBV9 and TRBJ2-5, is DSGVTQTPKHLITATGQRVTLRCSPRSGDLSVYWYQQSLDQGLQFLIQYYNGEERAKGNILERFSAQQFPDLHSELNLSSLELGDSALYFCASSVGQPPQETQYFGPGTRLLVL.

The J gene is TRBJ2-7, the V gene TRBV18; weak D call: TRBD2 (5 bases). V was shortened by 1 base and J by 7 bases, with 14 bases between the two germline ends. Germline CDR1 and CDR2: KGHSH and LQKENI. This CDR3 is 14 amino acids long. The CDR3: CASSPQGATGEQYF. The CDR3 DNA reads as TGTGCCAGCTCACCACAGGGTGCGACGGGAGAGCAGTACTTC.

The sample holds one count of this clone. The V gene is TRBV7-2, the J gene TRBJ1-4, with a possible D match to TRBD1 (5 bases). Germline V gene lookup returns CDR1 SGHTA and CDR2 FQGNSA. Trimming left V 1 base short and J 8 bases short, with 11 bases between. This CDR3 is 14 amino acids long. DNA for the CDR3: TGTGCCAGCAGCTTAGGGTTCGAGGGGGAAAAACTGTTTTTT. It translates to CASSLGFEGEKLFF.

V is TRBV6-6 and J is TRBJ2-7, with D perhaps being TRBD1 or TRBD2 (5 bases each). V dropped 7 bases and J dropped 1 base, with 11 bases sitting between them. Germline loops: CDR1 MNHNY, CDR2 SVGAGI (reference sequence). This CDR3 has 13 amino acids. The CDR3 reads CASNRDGSYEQYF. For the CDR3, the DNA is TGTGCCAGCAATCGGGACGGGTCCTACGAGCAGTACTTC.

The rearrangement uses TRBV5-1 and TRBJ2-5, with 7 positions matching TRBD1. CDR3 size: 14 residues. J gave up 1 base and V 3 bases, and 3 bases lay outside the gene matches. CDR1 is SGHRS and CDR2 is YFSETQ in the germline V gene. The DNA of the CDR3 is TGCGCCAGCAGCTCACAGGGGCGCCAAGAGACCCAGTACTTC. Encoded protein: CASSSQGRQETQYF.

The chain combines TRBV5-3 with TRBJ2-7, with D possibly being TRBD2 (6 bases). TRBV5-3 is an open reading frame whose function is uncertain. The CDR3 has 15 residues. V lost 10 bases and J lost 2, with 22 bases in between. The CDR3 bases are TGTGCCCCTGCTTGGCGCGGGACCTCCACCTACGAGCAGTACTTC. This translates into CAPAWRGTSTYEQYF.

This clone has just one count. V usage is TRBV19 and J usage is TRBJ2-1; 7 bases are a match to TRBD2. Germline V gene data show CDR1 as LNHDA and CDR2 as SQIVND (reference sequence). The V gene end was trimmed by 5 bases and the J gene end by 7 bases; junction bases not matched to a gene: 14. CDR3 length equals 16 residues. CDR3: CASSGLAGSRGNEQFF. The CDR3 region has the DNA TGTGCCAGTAGTGGGTTAGCGGGTTCCCGAGGAAATGAGCAGTTCTTC.

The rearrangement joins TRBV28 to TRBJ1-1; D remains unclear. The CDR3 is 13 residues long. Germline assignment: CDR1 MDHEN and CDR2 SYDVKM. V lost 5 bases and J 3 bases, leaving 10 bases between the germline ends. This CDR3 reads CASSRILDTEAFF. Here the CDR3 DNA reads TGTGCCAGCAGTCGTATCTTAGACACTGAAGCTTTCTTT. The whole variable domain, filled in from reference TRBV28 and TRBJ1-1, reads DVKVTQSSRYLVKRTGEKVFLECVQDMDHENMFWYRQDPGLGLRLIYFSYDVKMKEKGDIPEGYSVSREKKERFSLILESASTNQTSMYLCASSRILDTEAFFGQGTRLTVV.

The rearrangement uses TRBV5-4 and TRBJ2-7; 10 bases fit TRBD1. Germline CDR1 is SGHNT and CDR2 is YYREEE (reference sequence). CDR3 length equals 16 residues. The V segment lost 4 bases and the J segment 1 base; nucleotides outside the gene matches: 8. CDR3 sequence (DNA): TGTGCCAGCAGCGGCTTCCCGGGACAGGGGTCCTACGAGCAGTACTTC. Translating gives CASSGFPGQGSYEQYF.

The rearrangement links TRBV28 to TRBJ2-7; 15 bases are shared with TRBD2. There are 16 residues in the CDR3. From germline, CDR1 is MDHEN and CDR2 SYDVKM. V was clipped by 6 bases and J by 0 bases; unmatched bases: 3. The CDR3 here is CASRGLAGGTSYEQYF. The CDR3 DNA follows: TGTGCCAGCAGGGGACTAGCGGGGGGAACCTCCTACGAGCAGTACTTC.

CDR3 in DNA: TGTGCCAGTAGTTCCCAGGGGGGAAACAGTGAAAAACTGTTTTTT. It specifies CASSSQGGNSEKLFF. The chain links TRBV19 to TRBJ1-4; 7 bases map to TRBD1. The V and J ends lost 5 bases and 7 bases, in that order; junction bases with no gene match: 10. The CDR3 is 15 residues long. The germline gives CDR1 LNHDA, CDR2 SQIVND (reference sequence).

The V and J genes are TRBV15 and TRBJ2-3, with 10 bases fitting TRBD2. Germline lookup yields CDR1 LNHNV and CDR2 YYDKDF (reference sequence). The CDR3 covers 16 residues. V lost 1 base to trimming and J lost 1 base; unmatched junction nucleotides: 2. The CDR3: CATSRASGGGTDTQYF. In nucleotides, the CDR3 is TGTGCCACCAGCAGAGCAAGCGGGGGGGGCACAGATACGCAGTATTTT.